The clone carrying this T cell receptor beta chain was found once. Germline V CDR1 and CDR2: MNHNY, SVGAGI (reference sequence). The V end was cut by 2 bases, the J end by 2 bases, with 5 bases between. The CDR3 contains 13 residues. The repertoire was sequenced with immunoSEQ multiplex PCR; TCRdb's copy has only in-frame clones and lacks some. The sample lists about 13,000 clones, around 69% seen once, with roughly two fifths in the top ten. These data are taken from a study of OX40 agonist ivuxolimab in advanced cancers. Sample: CD4+ or CD8+ T cells sorted from blood, taken in a trial of the OX40 agonist ivuxolimab. This clonotype was obtained from an adult with an advanced solid tumor such as melanoma, head and neck, liver or kidney cancer. V gene TRBV6-6 combines with J gene TRBJ2-3, with a possible D match to TRBD2 (5 bases). In DNA form, the CDR3 reads TGTGCCAGCAGTTACCGGGACACAGATACGCAGTATTTT. It yields the protein CASSYRDTDTQYF.